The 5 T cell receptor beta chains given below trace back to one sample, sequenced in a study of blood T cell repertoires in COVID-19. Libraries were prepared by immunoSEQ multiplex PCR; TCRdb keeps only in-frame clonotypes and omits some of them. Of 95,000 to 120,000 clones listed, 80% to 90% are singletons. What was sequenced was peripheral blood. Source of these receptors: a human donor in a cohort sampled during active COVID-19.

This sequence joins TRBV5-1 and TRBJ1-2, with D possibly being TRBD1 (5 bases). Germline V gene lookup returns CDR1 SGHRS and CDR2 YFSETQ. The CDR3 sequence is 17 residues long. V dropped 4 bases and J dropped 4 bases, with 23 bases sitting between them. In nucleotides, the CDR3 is TGCGCCAGCAGCCCGGTCCCTTTGACAGCCCTAAGCTATGGCTACACCTTC. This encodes CASSPVPLTALSYGYTF.

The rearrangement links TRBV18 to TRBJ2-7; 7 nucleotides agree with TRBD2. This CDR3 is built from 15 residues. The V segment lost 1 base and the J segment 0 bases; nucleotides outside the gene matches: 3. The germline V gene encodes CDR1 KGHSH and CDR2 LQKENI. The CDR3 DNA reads TGTGCCAGCTCACCACGAGCGGGGACCTCCTACGAGCAGTACTTC. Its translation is CASSPRAGTSYEQYF.

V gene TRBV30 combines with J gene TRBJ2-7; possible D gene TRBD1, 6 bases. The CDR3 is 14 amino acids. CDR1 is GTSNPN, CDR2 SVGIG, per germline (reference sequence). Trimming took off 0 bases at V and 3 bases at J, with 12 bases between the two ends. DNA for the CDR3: TGTGCCTGGAGTGTAGGACAGAATTTCTACGAGCAGTACTTC. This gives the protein CAWSVGQNFYEQYF.

The CDR3 sequence: CASSSQLVNNEQFF. The CDR3, as DNA: TGTGCCAGCAGCTCTCAACTAGTAAACAATGAGCAGTTCTTC. This sequence joins TRBV27 and TRBJ2-1, with D maybe TRBD2 (5 bases). This CDR3 is built from 14 residues. V was clipped by 6 bases and J by 5 bases, with 14 bases between them. Germline V CDR1 and CDR2: MNHEY, SMNVEV (reference sequence).

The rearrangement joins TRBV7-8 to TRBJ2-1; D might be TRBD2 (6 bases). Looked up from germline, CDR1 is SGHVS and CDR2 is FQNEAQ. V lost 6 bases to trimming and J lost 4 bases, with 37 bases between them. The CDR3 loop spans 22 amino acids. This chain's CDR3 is CASSPWRGRMARDGMRYNEQFF. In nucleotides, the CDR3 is TGTGCCAGCAGTCCCTGGCGGGGCCGGATGGCCCGCGATGGGATGAGATACAATGAGCAGTTCTTC.